The 13 T cell receptor beta chains presented below share a single source sample, sequenced in a study of T cell changes during pregnancy in multiple sclerosis. Some clones are missing from TCRdb's copy, which holds only in-frame ones; the method was immunoSEQ multiplex PCR. Here the sample spans just over 20,000 clones, around 90% being singletons. The sample here was CD8+ T cells from peripheral blood mononuclear cells, taken in the second trimester of pregnancy. The receptors here all came from a female donor in good health, enrolled as a control in a pregnancy study.

V gene TRBV28 combines with J gene TRBJ1-1, with D possibly matching TRBD1 (5 bases). The CDR3 loop spans 15 amino acids. Germline CDR1 is MDHEN and CDR2 is SYDVKM. Trimming took off 5 bases at V and 1 base at J, with 14 bases between the two ends. The CDR3 DNA sequence: TGTGCCAGCAGTGGGAGGCTCCAGGGGAACACTGAAGCTTTCTTT. Translated: CASSGRLQGNTEAFF.

The chain is built from TRBV5-1 and TRBJ1-1; D gene unclear. Trimming stripped 4 bases from V and 1 base from J, with 14 bases between. This CDR3 region has 15 residues. Per germline, CDR1 SGHRS and CDR2 YFSETQ. The CDR3 loop reads CASSPCRQTNTEAFF. The DNA of the CDR3 is TGCGCCAGCAGCCCCTGTAGACAAACGAACACTGAAGCTTTCTTT.

The rearrangement joins TRBV9 to TRBJ2-1; the match to TRBD2 covers 14 bases. The length of the CDR3 is 14 residues. V was clipped by 4 bases and J by 12 bases; unmatched bases: 6. Germline-derived CDR1 and CDR2 are SGDLS and YYNGEE. As DNA, the CDR3 is TGTGCCAGCAGCACGGGACTAGCGGGAGAGGGGCAGTTCTTC. Its protein product is CASSTGLAGEGQFF.

The rearrangement uses TRBV7-9 and TRBJ2-7; 8 positions agree with TRBD2. This CDR3 is built from 15 residues. Losses at the gene ends were 2 bases for V and 4 bases for J; bases not matched to a gene: 7. Germline V CDR1 and CDR2: SEHNR, FQNEAQ (reference sequence). CDR3 nucleotides: TGTGCCAGCAGCTTACCCGAGACTAGCGAATACGAGCAGTACTTC. Translated, it gives CASSLPETSEYEQYF.

The chain recombines TRBV10-3 with TRBJ1-5, with D hard to call. CDR3 length: 14 residues. V was pared by 3 bases and J by 1 base, with 7 bases between. Germline values: CDR1 ENHRY, CDR2 SYGVKD. Written as DNA, the CDR3 is TGTGCCATCAGTGAAGTACAGAGCAATCAGCCCCAGCATTTT. Amino acid sequence: CAISEVQSNQPQHF.

J is TRBJ2-3 and V is TRBV4-2, with 10 positions matching TRBD2. From germline, CDR1 is LGHNA and CDR2 YNFKEQ. The CDR3 sequence is 18 residues long. V lost 0 bases and J lost 6; bases outside the gene matches: 12. The CDR3 protein is CASSQDIPQREGGDTQYF. The CDR3 nucleotides read TGTGCCAGCAGCCAAGATATCCCTCAGCGGGAGGGAGGTGATACGCAGTATTTT.

The CDR3 region has the DNA TGTGCCAGCAGTTCCCCCGGGACTAGCAACGAGCAGTACTTC. Amino acid sequence: CASSSPGTSNEQYF. V and J are TRBV7-9 and TRBJ2-7, with 9 nucleotides matching TRBD2. V lost 6 bases, J lost 5 bases, and 8 bases stayed unmatched. Germline lookup yields CDR1 SEHNR and CDR2 FQNEAQ (reference sequence). The CDR3 has 14 amino acids.

The rearrangement joins TRBV19 to TRBJ2-2; unclear D gene. Between the trimmed V and J ends, which lost 6 bases and 6 bases, there was a span of 8 bases. In germline, CDR1 is LNHDA, CDR2 SQIVND (reference sequence). The CDR3 runs to 12 residues. Here the CDR3 DNA reads TGTGCCAGTAGGTTCAGTCCCGGGGAGCTGTTTTTT. It codes for CASRFSPGELFF.

The chain employs TRBV19 and TRBJ2-2, with D perhaps matching TRBD1 (6 bases). The CDR3 spans 15 residues. Trimming cost V 7 bases and J 3 bases, with 15 bases left between them. The germline gives CDR1 LNHDA, CDR2 SQIVND (reference sequence). The CDR3 DNA sequence: TGTGCCAGTAAATCTCCAGGGGCGGACACCGGGGAGCTGTTTTTT. Amino acid sequence: CASKSPGADTGELFF.

V is TRBV28 and J is TRBJ1-6, with 9 positions matching TRBD1. Germline-derived CDR1 and CDR2 are MDHEN and SYDVKM. Trimming cost V 2 bases and J 9 bases; bases outside gene matches: 2. CDR3 length: 14 amino acids. The CDR3 nucleotides read TGTGCCAGCAGTTTAGGACAGGGGACTTCACCCCTCCACTTT. Its translation is CASSLGQGTSPLHF. The full variable domain, its missing parts supplied by reference TRBV28 and TRBJ1-6, is DVKVTQSSRYLVKRTGEKVFLECVQDMDHENMFWYRQDPGLGLRLIYFSYDVKMKEKGDIPEGYSVSREKKERFSLILESASTNQTSMYLCASSLGQGTSPLHFGNGTRLTVT.

The chain couples TRBV27 to TRBJ2-4, with TRBD2 matching 7 bases. CDR3 size: 16 residues. J lost 0 bases, V lost 5 bases, and 7 bases had no gene match. Germline V gene data show CDR1 as MNHEY and CDR2 as SMNVEV (reference sequence). DNA of the CDR3: TGTGCCAGCAGTCCCTGGGGGGGACTAGCCAAAAACATTCAGTACTTC. Its translation: CASSPWGGLAKNIQYF.

This clone was counted a single time. This chain joins TRBV7-6 and TRBJ2-3, with 9 bases that match TRBD2. The CDR3 extends over 15 amino acids. Germline V gives CDR1 SGHVS, CDR2 FNYEAQ. After removal of 4 bases from V and 3 bases from J, the junction contained 5 bases not matched to a gene. The CDR3 DNA follows: TGTGCCAGCAGCTGGGGCGGGAGGGAGACAGATACGCAGTATTTT. This gives the protein CASSWGGRETDTQYF.

The V and J genes are TRBV4-1 and TRBJ2-7, with TRBD2 identical over 12 bases. This CDR3 is 16 amino acids long. Per the germline V gene, CDR1 is MGHRA and CDR2 is YSYEKL. V shed 2 bases and J 2 bases; nucleotides not matched to a gene: 4. The CDR3 loop is CASSQLLAGGTYEQYF. DNA of the CDR3: TGCGCCAGCAGCCAACTACTAGCGGGAGGAACCTACGAGCAGTACTTC.